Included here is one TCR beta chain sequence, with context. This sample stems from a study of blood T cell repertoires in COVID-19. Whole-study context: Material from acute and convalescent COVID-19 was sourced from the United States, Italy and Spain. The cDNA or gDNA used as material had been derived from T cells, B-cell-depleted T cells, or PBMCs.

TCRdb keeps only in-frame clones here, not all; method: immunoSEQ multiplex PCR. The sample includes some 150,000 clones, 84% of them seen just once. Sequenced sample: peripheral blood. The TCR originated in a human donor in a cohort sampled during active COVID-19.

The CDR3 is CASSDRGTALIETQYF. CDR3 sequence (DNA): TGTGCCAGCAGCGACCGGGGGACAGCTCTCATAGAGACCCAGTACTTC. V gene TRBV11-3 combines with J gene TRBJ2-5, with a tentative D call TRBD1 (7 bases). Trimming stripped 5 bases from V and 4 bases from J, with 20 bases between. The V gene's germline CDR1 is SGHNT and CDR2 YENEEA. The CDR3 runs to 16 residues.